The 29 T cell receptor beta chains below were found in one sample sequenced in a study of naive and memory T cell subsets. Both TRBC1 and TRBC2 were covered by a beta constant-region primer of two equimolar oligonucleotides. In TCRdb, the UMI-ligation and nested PCR reads were re-called with MiXCR into one record per CDR3 protein. This repertoire shows 81,000 or so distinct CDR3 sequences, more than 6.5% found once; its top ten account for 1.5% to 2%. Sequencing input: central memory CD4+ T cells from blood. These receptor sequences come from a human donor in good health.

This clonotype was seen many times. The chain links TRBV4-3 to TRBJ2-1; the match to TRBD2 covers 10 bases. V trimming: 4 bases; J trimming: 0 bases; junction bases outside the gene matches: 15. CDR1 and CDR2 (germline): LGHNA, YSLEER. The CDR3 runs to 20 residues. CDR3 amino acids: CASSLNFGLADPSSYNEQFF. The DNA of the CDR3 is TGCGCCAGCAGCCTAAACTTCGGACTAGCGGACCCCTCCTCCTACAATGAGCAGTTCTTC.

This clonotype was counted many times. The gene calls are TRBV11-3 and TRBJ2-1, with D possibly matching TRBD1 (5 bases). The ends were cut back, 1 base at V and 7 bases at J, with 14 bases in the middle. Germline-derived CDR1 and CDR2 are SGHNT and YENEEA. CDR3 length: 15 residues. The CDR3 DNA sequence: TGTGCCAGCAGCTTAGCAGCAGGGATGATGAATGAGCAGTTCTTC. It encodes CASSLAAGMMNEQFF.

The sample holds a few counts of this clonotype. The chain recombines TRBV5-1 with TRBJ1-1; tentative D call: TRBD1 (5 bases). V lost 0 bases and J 4 bases, leaving 16 bases between the germline ends. Germline V gives CDR1 SGHRS, CDR2 YFSETQ. The length of the CDR3 is 16 residues. For the CDR3, the DNA is TGCGCCAGCAGCTTGGTAGCGCAGGGAGGAGGCACTGAAGCTTTCTTT. This translates into CASSLVAQGGGTEAFF.

This clonotype was seen many times. This rearrangement joins TRBV4-3 to TRBJ1-2, with D maybe TRBD1 (5 bases). The V and J ends lost 1 base and 6 bases respectively, with 9 bases between them. Per the germline V gene, CDR1 is LGHNA and CDR2 is YSLEER. The CDR3 is 13 amino acids. CDR3 amino acids: CASSQAQGDGYTF. CDR3 sequence (DNA): TGCGCCAGCAGCCAAGCGCAGGGTGATGGCTACACCTTC.

This sequence joins TRBV6-2 or TRBV6-3 and TRBJ2-1; 8 bases match TRBD1. Germline V gives CDR1 MNHEY, CDR2 SVGEGT. CDR3 size: 15 residues. The V and J ends lost 5 bases and 10 bases, in that order; junction bases with no gene match: 13. CDR3 residues: CASSRGTGGLGEQFF. For the CDR3, the DNA is TGTGCCAGCAGTCGAGGGACAGGCGGCCTGGGAGAGCAGTTCTTC.

This clonotype has at least ten counts. V and J are TRBV29-1 and TRBJ2-3; D is perhaps TRBD2 (7 bases). The CDR3 is 16 amino acids. Germline CDR1 is SQVTM and CDR2 is ANQGSEA. V gave up 4 bases and J gave up 2 bases, with 19 bases separating them. CDR3 sequence: CSVVGGRGSTTDTQYF. The CDR3 region has the DNA TGCAGCGTTGTGGGGGGGAGGGGGAGCACCACAGATACGCAGTATTTT.

This clonotype was counted many times. The chain employs TRBV5-1 and TRBJ2-2, with D tentatively TRBD1 (6 bases). With 6 bases removed from V and 4 bases from J, the gap between germline ends came to 13 bases. Germline CDR1 is SGHRS and CDR2 is YFSETQ. The CDR3 has 14 residues. As DNA, the CDR3 is TGCGCCAGCAATCAGGGGTTCGTCACCGGGGAGCTGTTTTTT. It translates to CASNQGFVTGELFF.

This clonotype has at least ten counts. V usage is TRBV12-3 or TRBV12-4 and J usage is TRBJ1-1; 9 nucleotides match TRBD1. The ends lost 0 bases at V and 6 bases at J; junction bases unmatched: 5. The CDR3 totals 15 residues. CDR3: CASSLAPDRGAEAFF. The CDR3 nucleotides are TGTGCCAGCAGTTTAGCTCCGGACAGGGGAGCTGAAGCTTTCTTT.

This clonotype appeared many times. The chain has TRBV20-1 and TRBJ2-7, with TRBD1 identical over 7 bases. The germline CDR1 and CDR2 sequences are DFQATT and SNEGSKA (reference sequence). The CDR3 has 15 amino acids. With 0 bases clipped from V and 2 bases from J, the junction kept 7 bases outside the gene matches. The CDR3 DNA follows: TGCAGTGCTAGAGATAATGGACAGGTGGCCTACGAGCAGTACTTC. This gives the protein CSARDNGQVAYEQYF.

This chain connects TRBV5-1 to TRBJ1-1; weak D call: TRBD1 (5 bases). Germline assignment: CDR1 SGHRS and CDR2 YFSETQ. This CDR3 is built from 15 residues. Trimming removed 2 bases from V and 5 bases from J, with 16 bases in between. The CDR3 DNA reads as TGCGCCAGCAGCTTAGTCATAGGGGCTAGAACTGAAGCTTTCTTT. Protein: CASSLVIGARTEAFF.

This clonotype was counted between two and nine times. The chain joins TRBV29-1 to TRBJ2-6; D is ambiguous. The V end lost 6 bases, the J end lost 1 base, and 4 bases lay between the germline ends. There are 12 residues in the CDR3. Germline values: CDR1 SQVTM, CDR2 ANQGSEA. The CDR3: CSVKSGANVLTF. The CDR3 DNA follows: TGCAGCGTCAAATCTGGGGCCAACGTCCTGACTTTC. Filled out from reference TRBV29-1 and TRBJ2-6, the complete variable domain reads SAVISQKPSRDICQRGTSLTIQCQVDSQVTMMFWYRQQPGQSLTLIATANQGSEATYESGFVIDKFPISRPNLTFSTLTVSNMSPEDSSIYLCSVKSGANVLTFGAGSRLTVL.

The chain recombines TRBV5-1 with TRBJ2-7; no clear D. V was pared by 0 bases and J by 3 bases, with 13 bases between. The germline CDR1 and CDR2 sequences are SGHRS and YFSETQ. This CDR3 has 15 amino acids. Here the CDR3 reads CASSLGPELYYEQYF. CDR3 nucleotide sequence: TGCGCCAGCAGCTTGGGGCCGGAACTATACTACGAGCAGTACTTC.

The CDR3 spells CASSFRQHYFEQFF. CDR3 coding DNA: TGTGCCAGCAGCTTCCGCCAGCACTATTTTGAGCAGTTCTTC. The V call is TRBV11-3, the J call TRBJ2-1; D is unresolved. The CDR3 has 14 amino acids. CDR1 and CDR2 (germline): SGHNT, YENEEA. Trimming removed 3 bases from V and 9 bases from J, with 15 bases in between.

The chain employs TRBV7-8 and TRBJ2-6, with D unresolved. The CDR3 consists of 16 residues. Germline V gene lookup returns CDR1 SGHVS and CDR2 FQNEAQ. Trimming took off 6 bases at V and 0 bases at J, with 12 bases between the two ends. The CDR3 region has the DNA TGTGCCAGCAGTTCTGAGAGGCACTCTGGGGCCAACGTCCTGACTTTC. Translating gives CASSSERHSGANVLTF. The full variable domain, completed using reference TRBV7-8 and TRBJ2-6, is GAGVSQSPRYKVAKRGQDVALRCDPISGHVSLFWYQQALGQGPEFLTYFQNEAQLDKSGLPSDRFFAERPEGSVSTLKIQRTQQEDSAVYLCASSSERHSGANVLTFGAGSRLTVL.

The V and J genes are TRBV2 and TRBJ1-5; maybe TRBD1 (5 bases). Germline assignment: CDR1 SNHLY and CDR2 FYNNEI. The CDR3 has 15 residues. Trimming shortened V by 6 bases and J by 0 bases, and 12 bases separated the two germline ends. The CDR3 loop is CASRPDSYSNQPQHF. As DNA, the CDR3 is TGTGCCAGCAGACCCGACAGTTATAGCAATCAGCCCCAGCATTTT.

The sample holds many counts of this clonotype. V usage is TRBV27 and J usage is TRBJ2-2; 10 bases fit TRBD2. Germline CDR1 is MNHEY and CDR2 is SMNVEV (reference sequence). V lost 5 bases, J lost 6 bases, and 12 bases stayed unmatched. This CDR3 has 17 amino acids. The chain's CDR3 is CASSVSELAGVSGELFF. The CDR3 DNA reads as TGTGCCAGCAGTGTCTCCGAGCTAGCGGGAGTGTCCGGGGAGCTGTTTTTT.

The chain combines TRBV20-1 with TRBJ2-5; maybe TRBD2 (6 bases). V was shortened by 5 bases and J by 5 bases, with 18 bases between the two germline ends. CDR3 size: 14 residues. Germline assignment: CDR1 DFQATT and CDR2 SNEGSKA (reference sequence). CDR3 region: CSARGGGSWETQYF. The DNA of the CDR3 is TGCAGTGCTCGGGGAGGAGGGTCGTGGGAGACCCAGTACTTC.

This clonotype came up many times. The rearrangement uses TRBV6-1 and TRBJ1-4; TRBD1 agrees at 7 bases. Germline values: CDR1 MNHNS, CDR2 SASEGT. The CDR3 extends over 14 amino acids. V dropped 4 bases and J dropped 7; count of bases not matched to a gene: 6. The CDR3 spells CASSGQGPGEKLFF. Written as DNA, the CDR3 is TGTGCCAGCAGTGGACAGGGCCCTGGTGAAAAACTGTTTTTT.

This sequence joins TRBV6-6 and TRBJ2-1, with 12 positions matching TRBD2. The CDR3 covers 16 residues. The V gene's germline CDR1 is MNHNY and CDR2 SVGAGI (reference sequence). The junction had 6 bases not matched to a gene; V was cut back by 2 bases and J by 7 bases. The CDR3 nucleotides are TGTGCCAGCAGTTACAGGACTAGCGGGAACCGAAATGAGCAGTTCTTC. This gives the protein CASSYRTSGNRNEQFF.

This clonotype was found many times. The genes are TRBV6-6 and TRBJ1-2; TRBD1 might be the D (5 bases). V gave up 8 bases and J gave up 12 bases, with 19 bases separating them. CDR3 length: 12 residues. Looked up from germline, CDR1 is MNHNY and CDR2 is SVGAGI (reference sequence). The CDR3 region has the DNA TGTGCCAGCCGAGGTCAAAAGACAGCGGACACCTTC. Translated, it gives CASRGQKTADTF.

This clonotype was seen ten or more times. V usage is TRBV5-5 and J usage is TRBJ1-2; D remains ambiguous. Trimming cost V 1 base and J 2 bases, with 6 bases left between them. Germline CDR1 is SGHKS and CDR2 is YYEKEE (reference sequence). CDR3 length: 13 amino acids. CDR3 sequence reads: CASSLLANYGYTF. The CDR3 coding sequence is TGTGCCAGCAGCTTGCTTGCGAACTATGGCTACACCTTC.

This clonotype was counted many times. The chain employs TRBV6-2 or TRBV6-3 and TRBJ2-3; D is unresolved. This CDR3 has 13 amino acids. The V and J ends lost 7 bases and 6 bases respectively, with 14 bases between them. Germline V CDR1 and CDR2: MNHEY, SVGEGT. The CDR3 nucleotides read TGTGCCAGCACCAGAGCTGTGGTGGATACGCAGTATTTT. Its translation: CASTRAVVDTQYF.

The table lists this clonotype with a few counts. The CDR3 bases are TGTGCCAGCAGCTTGTTAGCGGGGTTTACAGATACGCAGTATTTT. Protein sequence: CASSLLAGFTDTQYF. This chain joins TRBV11-1 and TRBJ2-3; 8 nucleotides line up with TRBD2. Trimming cost V 3 bases and J 3 bases; bases outside gene matches: 5. Germline V gives CDR1 SGHAT, CDR2 FQDESV (reference sequence). The CDR3 totals 15 residues.

The chain links TRBV7-6 to TRBJ2-2; 13 bases align to TRBD2. Germline CDR1 is SGHVS and CDR2 is FNYEAQ. Losses at the gene ends were 5 bases for V and 1 base for J; bases not matched to a gene: 7. CDR3 length: 18 amino acids. The CDR3 sequence is CASSPRGLAGQNTGELFF. As DNA, the CDR3 is TGTGCCAGCAGCCCCCGGGGACTAGCGGGGCAGAACACCGGGGAGCTGTTTTTT.

This clonotype was observed a few times. This sequence joins TRBV7-2 and TRBJ2-2; possibly TRBD2 for D (6 bases). The CDR3 consists of 16 residues. The V gene lost 1 base and the J gene lost 1 base, with 10 bases spanning the gap. Per the germline V gene, CDR1 is SGHTA and CDR2 is FQGNSA. The CDR3 is CASSLVSGRNTGELFF. The DNA of the CDR3 is TGTGCCAGCAGCTTAGTTTCCGGGAGGAACACCGGGGAGCTGTTTTTT.

The V and J genes are TRBV7-2 and TRBJ2-5; no reliable D call. Germline loops: CDR1 SGHTA, CDR2 FQGNSA. Trimming stripped 2 bases from V and 5 bases from J, with 9 bases between. This CDR3 is built from 13 residues. The CDR3 sequence is CASSLSFGETQYF. The CDR3 coding sequence is TGTGCCAGCAGCTTATCCTTCGGGGAGACCCAGTACTTC.

In its sample, this clonotype was seen a few times. The chain has TRBV9 and TRBJ2-1; 9 nucleotides agree with TRBD2. The ends lost 3 bases at V and 11 bases at J; junction bases unmatched: 6. The CDR3 consists of 13 residues. Germline CDR1 and CDR2: SGDLS and YYNGEE. This CDR3 is CASSAIAGVKQFF. In DNA, the CDR3 is TGTGCCAGCAGCGCAATAGCGGGAGTGAAGCAGTTCTTC. The complete variable domain, with remaining parts taken from reference TRBV9 and TRBJ2-1, reads DSGVTQTPKHLITATGQRVTLRCSPRSGDLSVYWYQQSLDQGLQFLIQYYNGEERAKGNILERFSAQQFPDLHSELNLSSLELGDSALYFCASSAIAGVKQFFGPGTRLTVL.

This chain uses TRBV12-3 or TRBV12-4 with TRBJ2-7, with D unclear. The V end was cut by 1 base, the J end by 6 bases, with 4 bases between. This CDR3 region has 11 residues. In DNA, the CDR3 is TGTGCCAGCAGTTTAGGGGCCGAGCAGTACTTC. Residues: CASSLGAEQYF.

This clonotype was seen many times. The chain carries TRBV2 and TRBJ1-1, with D unclear. The V end lost 3 bases, the J end lost 6 bases, and 11 bases lay between the germline ends. Germline CDR1 is SNHLY and CDR2 is FYNNEI. The CDR3 runs 13 residues. The chain's CDR3 is CASSDWGGAEAFF. The CDR3 coding sequence is TGTGCCAGCAGTGATTGGGGTGGGGCTGAAGCTTTCTTT.